This paragraph reports one T cell receptor beta chain. This entry belongs to a study of blood T cell repertoires in COVID-19. Original methodology: Estimation of nucleated cell counts relied on the amplification of reference gene primers. TCRdb's copy holds only in-frame clones and misses some; the assay was immunoSEQ multiplex PCR. Clone size and the V and J calls come from that table; the DNA yielded D and trimming. The data hold about 150,000 clones, with around 83% observed a single time. Per germline, CDR1 MNHEY and CDR2 SMNVEV (reference sequence). The CDR3 is made up of 14 amino acids. V lost 3 bases to trimming and J lost 5 bases, with 11 bases between them.

The chain uses TRBV27 and TRBJ2-1, with a possible D match to TRBD1 (7 bases). The clonotype comes from an older woman with COVID-19, enrolled during active disease. Input material: peripheral blood. CDR3 in DNA: TGTGCCAGCAGTTTTGTCAGGGGGGACAATGAGCAGTTCTTC. It yields the protein CASSFVRGDNEQFF.